Described below is a single TCR beta chain sequence and its context. Its antigen is unknown. A clone one base away is much larger, so this may be a read error. These data come from a study of T cells in Graves' hyperthyroidism and ophthalmopathy. On the study more broadly: Any treatment followed the collection of peripheral blood at initial diagnosis.

Clinicians diagnosed patients from clinical symptoms, serum thyroxine and TRAb, thyroid ultrasound and orbital computed tomography. Amplification of TCR beta CDR3 regions was performed using RNA transcripts as template. HTBI primers were the set used in a first-round RT-PCR of the TCR CDR3. One entry per CDR3 protein results from TCRdb running MiXCR on the multiplex PCR reads. Of around 420,000 distinct CDR3 sequences listed, more than 15% are singletons. Germline lookup yields CDR1 SGHRS and CDR2 YFSETQ. CDR3 length: 15 residues. J was trimmed by 6 bases and V by 0 bases; bases with no gene match: 4. Points from the study as a whole: Most thyroid-expanded clonotypes above 0.001 were also found in blood. A model built on 13 V-J features separated ophthalmopathy from stable hyperthyroidism.

This chain joins TRBV5-1 and TRBJ1-3, with 9 nucleotides matching TRBD1. This clonotype was sampled from a woman aged 18-29 years with Graves' hyperthyroidism. Material for sequencing was blood. The CDR3 bases are TGCGCCAGCAGCTTGGGCGGACAGGGGATAAACACCATATATTTT. Its translation is CASSLGGQGINTIYF.